The TCR beta chain under discussion was sequenced for a study of CD8 T cells in ankylosing spondylitis. Findings and limits, study-wide: Disease-linked clones reportedly showed significant enrichment in matched ankylosing spondylitis synovial fluid. In peripheral blood, disease-linked CD8+ clones occurred at relatively low frequencies.

Quantitative molecular-barcoded 5'-RACE generated the TCR beta libraries. TCRdb called the 5' RACE reads again in MiXCR, with one record for every CDR3 protein. Of 250,000 or so distinct CDR3 sequences in the sample, roughly 25% were seen once. Notes on this clonotype: Its antigen is unidentified.

CDR1 is DFQATT, CDR2 SNEGSKA, per germline (reference sequence). This CDR3 region has 12 residues. Trimming removed 6 bases from V and 4 bases from J, with 10 bases in between. The specimen was blood, either unsorted or a sorted T cell fraction (not recorded which). The sequence came from a male donor with ankylosing spondylitis or in good health (not recorded which). V gene TRBV20-1 combines with J gene TRBJ1-5; unclear D gene. CDR3 sequence reads: CSAEGQNQPQHF. Written as DNA, the CDR3 is TGCAGTGCCGAAGGCCAAAATCAGCCCCAGCATTTT.